A selection of T cell receptor beta chains follows, all from one sample in a study of response to subunit inactivated influenza vaccine. Each CDR3 protein is one row after TCRdb ran MiXCR on the RT-PCR reads. The sample carries fewer than 800,000 distinct CDR3 sequences, about 15% recorded once. The material sequenced was PBMCs from blood, taken roughly 13 days after vaccination. Every receptor here comes from a man aged 45 to 65 who received an inactivated influenza vaccine. Both conserved end residues are part of each CDR3. The D gene is left open where the match is weak. Rows give clone size only sometimes, using once, few, many, or a class for an expanded clone.

size	V	J	D	CDR3	DNA
.	TRBV27	TRBJ2-7	TRBD1	CASSTTGASYEQYF	TGTGCCAGCAGTACGACAGGGGCCTCCTACGAGCAGTACTTC
.	TRBV4-3	TRBJ2-5	TRBD2	CASSQSGRGETQYF	TGCGCCAGCAGCCAAAGCGGGAGAGGAGAGACCCAGTACTTC
few	TRBV11-2	TRBJ2-5	TRBD2	CASSLNSGGPPERVETQYF	TGTGCCAGCAGCTTAAATAGCGGGGGCCCCCCGGAGAGGGTAGAGACCCAGTACTTC
.	TRBV14	TRBJ2-7	.	CASSLQAGGSYEQYF	TGTGCCAGCAGTCTCCAAGCCGGGGGTTCCTACGAGCAGTACTTC
.	TRBV20-1	TRBJ2-3	.	CSAPHDLRDTQYF	TGCAGTGCTCCTCACGACCTTAGAGATACGCAGTATTTT
few	TRBV19	TRBJ2-7	TRBD1	CASSRMDRGYEQYF	TGTGCCAGTAGTCGAATGGACAGGGGGTACGAGCAGTACTTC
many	TRBV4-3	TRBJ2-6	.	CASSQEVGFSGANVLTF	TGCGCCAGCAGCCAAGAGGTAGGGTTTTCTGGGGCCAACGTCCTGACTTTC
few	TRBV5-8	TRBJ1-1	TRBD1	CANLPGTGGASPEAFF	TGTGCCAACCTTCCCGGAACAGGGGGCGCGAGCCCTGAAGCTTTCTTT
few	TRBV18	TRBJ1-2	TRBD1	CASSPPGTGGGNNYGYTF	TGTGCCAGCTCACCTCCCGGGACAGGGGGTGGAAATAACTATGGCTACACCTTC
few	TRBV28	TRBJ1-1	TRBD1	CASSLRGQTAFF	TGTGCCAGCAGTTTACGGGGACAGACGGCTTTCTTT
few	TRBV7-9	TRBJ2-1	.	CASTVNQYNEQFF	TGTGCCAGCACCGTTAACCAATACAATGAGCAGTTCTTC
.	TRBV28	TRBJ2-7	.	CATTSGAVSYEQYF	TGTGCCACAACCAGTGGGGCGGTATCCTACGAGCAGTACTTC
.	TRBV29-1	TRBJ2-7	.	CSVVGREDEQYF	TGCAGCGTTGTAGGCAGGGAGGACGAGCAGTACTTC
.	TRBV29-1	TRBJ2-2	.	CSAYLRSDTGELFF	TGCAGCGCCTACCTTAGAAGCGACACCGGGGAGCTGTTTTTT
few	TRBV5-8	TRBJ2-5	.	CASSLAGRRIETQYF	TGTGCCAGCAGCTTGGCTGGGAGGCGGATAGAGACCCAGTACTTC
few	TRBV5-1	TRBJ2-7	TRBD2	CASSTQGLANTFAEQYF	TGCGCCAGCAGCACACAGGGACTAGCGAACACCTTTGCCGAGCAGTACTTC
many	TRBV5-1	TRBJ2-7	TRBD2	CASSLSRGAGGYEQYF	TGCGCCAGCAGCTTGTCCAGGGGAGCGGGAGGCTACGAGCAGTACTTC
many	TRBV24-1	TRBJ2-1	TRBD1	CATSENTGTANEQFF	TGTGCCACCAGTGAGAATACCGGGACAGCCAATGAGCAGTTCTTC
.	TRBV6-2/TRBV6-3	TRBJ2-1	.	CASSFYSSAEQFF	TGTGCCAGCAGTTTCTACTCTAGCGCAGAGCAGTTCTTC
few	TRBV20-1	TRBJ2-1	.	CSARGHESSFRYNEQFF	TGCAGTGCTAGAGGCCACGAGTCCTCTTTTCGATACAATGAGCAGTTCTTC
.	TRBV29-1	TRBJ2-1	TRBD2	CSVEDWGLAGSEQFF	TGCAGCGTTGAAGATTGGGGACTAGCGGGATCTGAGCAGTTCTTC
few	TRBV20-1	TRBJ1-3	.	CSARRGTGNTIYF	TGCAGTGCTCGTCGGGGAACTGGAAACACCATATATTTT
many	TRBV29-1	TRBJ2-1	.	CSVLGGVKNEQFF	TGCAGCGTTCTTGGAGGGGTCAAGAATGAGCAGTTCTTC
.	TRBV7-2	TRBJ2-5	.	CASSLAIMYQETQYF	TGTGCCAGCAGCTTAGCCATAATGTACCAAGAGACCCAGTACTTC
few	TRBV3-1	TRBJ2-1	.	CASSPRLVSQEQFF	TGTGCCAGCAGCCCCAGACTCGTAAGTCAGGAGCAGTTCTTC
few	TRBV6-1	TRBJ2-2	TRBD1	CASREGTGSNTGELFF	TGTGCCAGCAGGGAGGGGACAGGGTCGAACACCGGGGAGCTGTTTTTT
few	TRBV7-9	TRBJ1-1	.	CASSLSQKRGAGTEAFF	TGTGCCAGCAGCTTAAGCCAAAAGAGAGGGGCGGGGACTGAAGCTTTCTTT
.	TRBV7-2	TRBJ2-5	.	CASRLVRDQETQYF	TGTGCCAGCAGATTAGTACGAGACCAAGAGACCCAGTACTTC
.	TRBV4-1	TRBJ2-7	.	CASSRLEGLGQFYEQYF	TGCGCCAGCAGCCGCCTCGAGGGCTTAGGACAATTCTACGAGCAGTACTTC
.	TRBV6-2/TRBV6-3	TRBJ2-7	TRBD2	CASSYLASGAYEQYF	TGTGCCAGCAGTTACTTGGCTAGCGGAGCCTACGAGCAGTACTTC
.	TRBV3-1	TRBJ2-1	.	CASSQDSRRYNEQFF	TGTGCCAGCAGCCAAGATTCGCGGAGGTACAATGAGCAGTTCTTC
many	TRBV12-3/TRBV12-4	TRBJ2-3	.	CASSPHLRTDTQYF	TGTGCCAGCAGTCCTCATTTGCGCACAGATACGCAGTATTTT
.	TRBV5-1	TRBJ1-1	.	CASSKTRENTEAFF	TGCGCCAGCAGCAAGACAAGGGAGAACACTGAAGCTTTCTTT
.	TRBV7-9	TRBJ2-1	TRBD1	CASSVGTGLVNEQFF	TGTGCCAGCAGCGTCGGGACAGGGCTTGTGAATGAGCAGTTCTTC
few	TRBV11-2	TRBJ2-7	.	CASSASEPPYEQYF	TGTGCCAGCAGCGCATCAGAACCTCCCTACGAGCAGTACTTC
.	TRBV2	TRBJ2-7	.	CASSSGRQTYEQYF	TGTGCCAGCAGTTCGGGACGCCAGACCTACGAGCAGTACTTC
few	TRBV28	TRBJ2-7	TRBD1	CASTLPKQGAFEQYF	TGTGCCAGCACCCTCCCAAAGCAGGGGGCGTTCGAGCAGTACTTC
.	TRBV20-1	TRBJ2-3	TRBD2	CSASREGPDTQYF	TGCAGTGCTAGTCGGGAGGGCCCAGATACGCAGTATTTT
few	TRBV29-1	TRBJ2-5	.	CSVVAWQETQYF	TGCAGCGTTGTGGCCTGGCAAGAGACCCAGTACTTC
.	TRBV20-1	TRBJ2-1	.	CSARRRDVLNEQFF	TGCAGTGCTAGAAGGCGGGACGTCCTCAATGAGCAGTTCTTC
.	TRBV11-2	TRBJ2-7	.	CASSLGVAANSYEQYF	TGTGCCAGCAGTCTGGGGGTAGCGGCGAACTCCTACGAGCAGTACTTC
.	TRBV29-1	TRBJ2-1	TRBD1	CSVAGTAYNEQFF	TGCAGCGTTGCCGGGACAGCCTACAATGAGCAGTTCTTC
.	TRBV4-3	TRBJ2-7	.	CASSQAYREAGPYPYEQYF	TGCGCCAGCAGCCAAGCATACAGGGAGGCGGGACCCTATCCCTACGAGCAGTACTTC